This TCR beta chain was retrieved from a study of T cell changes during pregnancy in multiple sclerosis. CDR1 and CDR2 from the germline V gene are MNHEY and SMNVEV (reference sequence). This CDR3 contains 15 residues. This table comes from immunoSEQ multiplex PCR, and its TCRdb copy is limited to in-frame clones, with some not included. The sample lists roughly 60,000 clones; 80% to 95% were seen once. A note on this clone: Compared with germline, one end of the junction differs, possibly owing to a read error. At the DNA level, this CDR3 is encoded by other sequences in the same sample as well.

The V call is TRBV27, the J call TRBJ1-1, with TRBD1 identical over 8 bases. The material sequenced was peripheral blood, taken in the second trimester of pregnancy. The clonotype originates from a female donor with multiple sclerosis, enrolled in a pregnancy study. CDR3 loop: CASSFGADRGGEAFF. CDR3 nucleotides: TGTGCCAGTAGTTTTGGGGCAGACAGGGGCGGTGAAGCTTTCTTT.